The next 25 T cell receptor beta chains were all read from a single sample in a study of T cells after yellow fever vaccination. TCRdb re-analysed the 5' RACE reads in MiXCR, keeping a single row per CDR3 protein. The data show roughly 50,000 distinct CDR3 sequences, 7.4% seen once. The material sequenced was CD8+ T cells sorted from PBMCs, taken less than 16 days after the first yellow fever vaccination. The receptors shown here come from a man younger than 30 who received the YFV17D yellow fever vaccine.

This clonotype came up many times. The chain couples TRBV27 to TRBJ2-1; 15 positions agree with TRBD2. The CDR3 totals 18 residues. Germline V gene data show CDR1 as MNHEY and CDR2 as SMNVEV (reference sequence). The junction had 10 bases not matched to a gene; V was cut back by 0 bases and J by 10 bases. The CDR3 nucleotides read TGTGCCAGCAGTTTATCGCTACCGGGACTAGCGGGGGGTTGGGAGCAGTTCTTC. It is translated as CASSLSLPGLAGGWEQFF.

A remark on this clonotype: A much larger clone lies one base from this, so it may be a read error. This rearrangement joins TRBV5-1 to TRBJ2-2, with D uncertain. The CDR3 consists of 12 residues. CDR1 is SGHRS, CDR2 YFSETQ, per germline. The chain's CDR3 is CAGSPRTGELFF. The CDR3 nucleotides are TGCGCCGGCAGCCCCCGGACCGGGGAGCTGTTTTTT.

This clonotype was detected ten times or more. The rearrangement joins TRBV5-6 to TRBJ2-1; TRBD2 is a possible D gene (7 bases). CDR1 and CDR2 from the germline V gene are SGHDT and YYEEEE. The CDR3 contains 14 residues. Trimming shortened V by 4 bases and J by 9 bases, and 17 bases separated the two germline ends. The CDR3 protein is CASSRGAGPGEQFF. DNA of the CDR3: TGTGCCAGCAGCCGGGGGGCAGGCCCCGGTGAGCAGTTCTTC. The full variable domain, in which reference TRBV5-6 and TRBJ2-1 provide the parts outside the CDR3, is DAGVTQSPTHLIKTRGQQVTLRCSPKSGHDTVSWYQQALGQGPQFIFQYYEEEERQRGNFPDRFSGHQFPNYSSELNVNALLLGDSALYLCASSRGAGPGEQFFGPGTRLTVL.

Ten or more counts support this clonotype. V is TRBV10-3 and J is TRBJ2-1; 12 nucleotides match TRBD2. Germline V CDR1 and CDR2: ENHRY, SYGVKD. V dropped 7 bases and J dropped 8; count of bases not matched to a gene: 12. There are 16 residues in the CDR3. The CDR3 DNA reads TGTGCCATCACCCAGAGGTCTAGCGGGGGGGCTGATGAGCAGTTCTTC. Translated: CAITQRSSGGADEQFF.

In its sample, this clonotype was seen many times. The chain couples TRBV7-4 to TRBJ2-7, with D hard to call. CDR1 SGHVT and CDR2 SQSDAQ come from the germline V gene. The CDR3 runs 15 residues. Trimming cost V 4 bases and J 2 bases, with 15 bases left between them. CDR3 in amino acids: CASSSKFLQTYEQYF. The CDR3 coding sequence is TGTGCCAGCAGCTCCAAGTTCCTCCAAACCTACGAGCAGTACTTC. Complete variable domain (other parts from reference TRBV7-4 and TRBJ2-7): GAGVSQSPRYKVAKRGRDVALRCDSISGHVTLYWYRQTLGQGSEVLTYSQSDAQRDKSGRPSGRFSAERPERSVSTLKIQRTEQGDSAVYLCASSSKFLQTYEQYFGPGTRLTVT.

This clonotype was recorded a few times. V is TRBV4-1 and J is TRBJ1-1; the D is unclear. The V gene lost 4 bases and the J gene lost 0 bases, with 15 bases spanning the gap. Germline values: CDR1 MGHRA, CDR2 YSYEKL. The CDR3 covers 16 residues. The CDR3, as DNA: TGCGCCAGCAGCCTCCACCGGGCGGGAATGAACACTGAAGCTTTCTTT. Translated, it gives CASSLHRAGMNTEAFF.

This clonotype was recorded many times. The chain links TRBV6-5 to TRBJ2-7; D assignment may be TRBD1 or TRBD2 (5 bases each). Trimming pared 0 bases from V and 2 bases from J, leaving 14 bases between. Per the germline V gene, CDR1 is MNHEY and CDR2 is SVGAGI. This CDR3 is built from 16 residues. DNA of the CDR3: TGTGCCAGCAGTTACTCGTTGTCCGGGGCTACCTACGAGCAGTACTTC. It encodes CASSYSLSGATYEQYF.

This clonotype was observed many times. J is TRBJ1-2 and V is TRBV4-2; D is perhaps TRBD1 (6 bases). The length of the CDR3 is 17 residues. V lost 6 bases and J 1 base, leaving 21 bases between the germline ends. Per germline, CDR1 LGHNA and CDR2 YNFKEQ. Here the CDR3 reads CASRGGGRGRINYGYTF. DNA of the CDR3: TGTGCCAGCAGAGGGGGGGGGAGGGGACGAATTAACTATGGCTACACCTTC.

Ten or more counts support this clonotype. V gene TRBV7-6 combines with J gene TRBJ1-4; a weak D match, TRBD1 (6 bases). V was clipped by 5 bases and J by 4 bases, with 14 bases between them. Germline values: CDR1 SGHVS, CDR2 FNYEAQ. CDR3 size: 15 residues. The CDR3 spells CASSKTYRDNEKLFF. DNA for the CDR3: TGTGCCAGCAGCAAAACCTACAGGGATAATGAAAAACTGTTTTTT.

This clonotype was observed a few times. This chain connects TRBV27 to TRBJ2-7; 8 positions agree with TRBD1. The V gene's germline CDR1 is MNHEY and CDR2 SMNVEV (reference sequence). The ends lost 6 bases at V and 7 bases at J; junction bases unmatched: 14. This CDR3 contains 15 residues. The CDR3: CASSETGTGDEEQYV. The CDR3 DNA sequence: TGTGCCAGCAGCGAAACCGGGACAGGTGACGAAGAGCAGTACGTC.

This clonotype was counted at least ten times. V and J are TRBV2 and TRBJ2-2; no definite D call. Germline CDR1 SNHLY, CDR2 FYNNEI. V was shortened by 6 bases and J by 2 bases, with 10 bases between the two germline ends. The length of the CDR3 is 14 residues. The CDR3 bases are TGTGCCAGCAGCCCAGAAGCAAACACCGGGGAGCTGTTTTTT. Amino acids: CASSPEANTGELFF.

This clonotype was detected ten times or more. V usage is TRBV7-9 and J usage is TRBJ2-7; 7 bases line up with TRBD1. Germline CDR1 is SEHNR and CDR2 is FQNEAQ (reference sequence). The V gene end was trimmed by 5 bases and the J gene end by 8 bases; junction bases not matched to a gene: 15. The CDR3 consists of 15 residues. The CDR3 loop reads CASSTSRDSWFQQYF. In DNA, the CDR3 is TGTGCCAGCAGCACCAGCCGGGACAGTTGGTTTCAGCAGTACTTC.

Many counts were recorded for this clonotype. The rearrangement uses TRBV6-1 and TRBJ2-2; D ambiguous. Per germline, CDR1 MNHNS and CDR2 SASEGT. This CDR3 spans 14 amino acids. The germline V and J ends were trimmed by 5 bases and 5 bases, with 12 bases remaining between them. The CDR3 DNA sequence: TGTGCCAGCAGTAGGCGACCTGAAACCGGGGAGCTGTTTTTT. It specifies CASSRRPETGELFF.

The genes are TRBV9 and TRBJ1-3, with D perhaps TRBD1 (6 bases). Germline V CDR1 and CDR2: SGDLS, YYNGEE. Trimming removed 4 bases from V and 4 bases from J, with 15 bases in between. The CDR3 length is 15 residues. The CDR3 DNA reads TGTGCCAGCAGCACTCGGGGGCTTGGGGGAAACACCATATATTTT. This codes for CASSTRGLGGNTIYF.

Ten or more counts support this clonotype. The chain has TRBV6-5 and TRBJ1-3; unclear D gene. Deletions cut 5 bases from V and 3 bases from J, with 8 bases between. Germline V CDR1 and CDR2: MNHEY, SVGAGI. This CDR3 contains 13 residues. DNA for the CDR3: TGTGCCAGCAGTATCCAGAGTGGAAACACCATATATTTT. Its protein is CASSIQSGNTIYF.

This clonotype was observed a few times. The V call is TRBV7-8, the J call TRBJ2-7; 7 positions match TRBD1. J lost 0 bases, V lost 4 bases, and 3 bases had no gene match. This CDR3 contains 14 residues. Germline CDR1 SGHVS, CDR2 FQNEAQ. CDR3 nucleotides: TGTGCCAGCAGCTGGGCAGGGGGCTCCTACGAGCAGTACGTC. Translation: CASSWAGGSYEQYV.

This clonotype has a count of ten or more. This chain links TRBV7-2 with TRBJ2-1; TRBD1 aligns across 8 bases. The J segment lost 2 bases and the V segment lost 6 bases, leaving 9 bases of the junction unmatched. From germline, CDR1 is SGHTA and CDR2 FQGNSA. The CDR3 totals 16 residues. The CDR3 protein is CASSLGVQGAYNEQFF. The CDR3 DNA reads TGTGCCAGCAGTCTCGGCGTACAGGGGGCCTACAATGAGCAGTTCTTC.

This clonotype was found many times. The chain links TRBV4-3 to TRBJ1-1, with unresolved D. CDR3 size: 15 residues. The germline V and J ends were trimmed by 0 bases and 1 base, with 9 bases remaining between them. Germline CDR1 and CDR2: LGHNA and YSLEER. CDR3 in DNA: TGCGCCAGCAGCCAAGATCTTGCACAGAACACTGAAGCTTTCTTT. Translation gives CASSQDLAQNTEAFF.

Ten or more counts support this clonotype. The J gene is TRBJ2-5, the V gene TRBV15; unclear D gene. The CDR3 runs to 15 residues. Per germline, CDR1 LNHNV and CDR2 YYDKDF (reference sequence). The germline V and J ends were trimmed by 1 base and 0 bases, with 9 bases remaining between them. In nucleotides, the CDR3 is TGTGCCACCAGCAGAGCTGATCGGAACCAAGAGACCCAGTACTTC. Its protein product is CATSRADRNQETQYF.

This clonotype has at least ten counts. The chain is built from TRBV19 and TRBJ1-6, with D hard to call. The germline V and J ends were trimmed by 3 bases and 3 bases, with 3 bases remaining between them. Germline lookup yields CDR1 LNHDA and CDR2 SQIVND (reference sequence). The CDR3 sequence is 13 residues long. The CDR3 DNA reads as TGTGCCAGTAGTATTATCTATAATTCACCCCTCCACTTT. It codes for CASSIIYNSPLHF.

This clonotype occurred many times. The chain combines TRBV6-5 with TRBJ2-7, with TRBD2 as a possible D gene (6 bases). This CDR3 has 15 amino acids. The germline V and J ends were trimmed by 3 bases and 3 bases, with 15 bases remaining between them. CDR1 and CDR2 from the germline V gene are MNHEY and SVGAGI. CDR3 region: CASSYGLAKYYEQYF. The CDR3 region has the DNA TGTGCCAGCAGTTATGGGCTAGCGAAGTACTACGAGCAGTACTTC.

This clonotype was seen repeatedly, ten times or more. The chain links TRBV7-2 to TRBJ2-1; unclear D gene. The CDR3 sequence is 12 residues long. Germline lookup yields CDR1 SGHTA and CDR2 FQGNSA. Trimming removed 0 bases from V and 9 bases from J, with 6 bases in between. The CDR3 nucleotides read TGTGCCAGCAGCTTAGCGAGGACTGAGCAGTTCTTC. Protein: CASSLARTEQFF.

This clonotype was counted many times. The genes are TRBV6-5 and TRBJ2-1; D ambiguous. The CDR3 is made up of 13 amino acids. Germline CDR1 is MNHEY and CDR2 is SVGAGI. Trimming stripped 8 bases from V and 2 bases from J, with 10 bases between. The CDR3 bases are TGTGCCAGCGGAATAGGGCCCTACAATGAGCAGTTCTTC. Translation: CASGIGPYNEQFF.

This clonotype was recorded at least ten times. The gene calls are TRBV27 and TRBJ2-7; TRBD2 matches 13 bases. The CDR3 spans 15 residues. V trimming: 5 bases; J trimming: 1 base; junction bases outside the gene matches: 2. CDR1 and CDR2 (germline): MNHEY, SMNVEV (reference sequence). The CDR3 DNA is TGTGCCAGCAGTCCGACTAGCGGGGGGTCCTACGAGCAGTACGTC. This encodes CASSPTSGGSYEQYV.

This clonotype occurred a few times. The chain employs TRBV30 and TRBJ1-1; no reliable D call. Germline-derived CDR1 and CDR2 are GTSNPN and SVGIG (reference sequence). Trimming stripped 3 bases from V and 6 bases from J, with 8 bases between. The CDR3 has 11 residues. CDR3 residues: CAWSSPSEAFF. The CDR3 nucleotides read TGTGCCTGGAGCTCCCCCTCTGAAGCTTTCTTT.